The 9 T cell receptor beta chains presented below share a single source sample, sequenced in a study of beta chain features in type 1 diabetes. Study results and limitations: Within each of all four CD4+ subsets, Type 1 diabetes patients had TCRB CDR3s that were moderately but significantly shorter.

Expressed TCRB transcripts were sequenced, since all the RNA that had been isolated was reverse transcribed. Clones were sequenced by immunoSEQ multiplex PCR, and TCRdb holds only the in-frame ones, with some missing. Of about 710,000 clones in the sample, roughly 13% are singletons; the top ten hold roughly 0.04%. Their antigens are not known. The sequenced sample consisted of naive CD4+ T cells from blood. Source of these receptors: a man between 18 and 29 years old with type 1 diabetes.

This clone has more than one count but fewer than ten. The rearrangement uses TRBV5-4 and TRBJ2-1, with a weak D call TRBD2 (5 bases). CDR1 is SGHNT, CDR2 YYREEE, per germline (reference sequence). CDR3 length: 13 amino acids. The V and J ends lost 0 bases and 9 bases respectively, with 10 bases between them. CDR3 DNA sequence: TGTGCCAGCAGCTTGGGTCTGGCGGGTGAGCAGTTCTTC. It is translated as CASSLGLAGEQFF.

This clone has more than one count but fewer than ten. The rearrangement links TRBV7-2 to TRBJ2-5; 8 bases line up with TRBD1. Germline V gives CDR1 SGHTA, CDR2 FQGNSA. There are 17 residues in the CDR3. V was pared by 1 base and J by 5 bases, with 12 bases of the junction left unmatched. The CDR3 region has the DNA TGTGCCAGCAGCTTAGGGGACAGGTCTAGGATTACGGAGACCCAGTACTTC. Translation: CASSLGDRSRITETQYF.

The genes are TRBV11-1 and TRBJ1-5; no clear D gene. Germline loops: CDR1 SGHAT, CDR2 FQDESV (reference sequence). The CDR3 totals 12 residues. Trimming left V 3 bases short and J 6 bases short, with 6 bases between. The CDR3 region is CASSFRGQPQHF. Here the CDR3 DNA reads TGTGCCAGCAGCTTCCGTGGTCAGCCCCAGCATTTT.

The chain uses TRBV5-4 and TRBJ2-3; D may match TRBD1 or TRBD2 (5 bases each). CDR1 is SGHNT and CDR2 is YYREEE in the germline V gene (reference sequence). Trimming removed 4 bases at V and 1 base at J, with 10 bases between. This CDR3 is 14 amino acids long. In nucleotides, the CDR3 is TGTGCCAGCAGCCCGGGACGCGGCACAGATACGCAGTATTTT. Translation gives CASSPGRGTDTQYF.

The rearrangement uses TRBV28 and TRBJ2-1; 7 bases agree with TRBD1. Germline V CDR1 and CDR2: MDHEN, SYDVKM. The trim removed 4 bases at V and 7 bases at J, leaving 10 bases unmatched. The CDR3 is 15 residues long. The CDR3 sequence: CASSSRGLISNEQFF. The CDR3 DNA reads TGTGCCAGCAGTTCCAGGGGGTTAATTTCGAATGAGCAGTTCTTC.

This clone was counted only a few times. The chain is built from TRBV2 and TRBJ1-5; the D is unclear. This CDR3 has 15 residues. CDR1 and CDR2 (germline): SNHLY, FYNNEI. V was cut by 7 bases and J by 6 bases, with 19 bases left in between. In nucleotides, the CDR3 is TGTGCCAGCACTGGCGACGGCGCGAGTGGTCAGCCCCAGCATTTT. As protein: CASTGDGASGQPQHF.

This clone turned up a few times. Other nucleotide sequences from this sample produce the same CDR3. The gene calls are TRBV30 and TRBJ2-7; maybe TRBD1 (6 bases). The CDR3 has 11 residues. Germline V CDR1 and CDR2: GTSNPN, SVGIG (reference sequence). Trimming stripped 5 bases from V and 6 bases from J, with 11 bases between. CDR3 nucleotides: TGTGCCTGGGACAGGTTGGGCGAGCAGTACTTC. Amino acids: CAWDRLGEQYF.

This chain links TRBV27 with TRBJ1-6; 8 positions match TRBD1. Germline V lookup: CDR1 MNHEY, CDR2 SMNVEV (reference sequence). The CDR3 runs 14 residues. Losses at the gene ends were 7 bases for V and 9 bases for J; bases not matched to a gene: 8. The CDR3 DNA is TGTGCCAGCACTTTTACAGGGGGAGGTTCACCCCTCCACTTT. Its protein product is CASTFTGGGSPLHF.

The rearrangement uses TRBV6-1 and TRBJ2-2; possible D gene TRBD2, 7 bases. There are 17 residues in the CDR3. Trimming removed 6 bases from V and 4 bases from J, with 21 bases in between. Per the germline V gene, CDR1 is MNHNS and CDR2 is SASEGT. This chain's CDR3 is CASSERGGALGTGELFF. CDR3 DNA sequence: TGTGCCAGCAGCGAACGTGGGGGGGCGCTTGGCACCGGGGAGCTGTTTTTT.